The 17 T cell receptor beta chains given below trace back to one sample, sequenced in a study of blood T cell repertoires in COVID-19. Data came from immunoSEQ multiplex PCR; TCRdb stores just in-frame clones and leaves some out. The table has some 150,000 clones, roughly four fifths seen once; the top ten hold roughly 8.6%. Sequenced material: peripheral blood. Source of these receptors: a woman aged 45-59 years with active or convalescent COVID-19.

V is TRBV28 and J is TRBJ2-7, with TRBD2 matching 10 bases. CDR1 MDHEN and CDR2 SYDVKM come from the germline V gene. This CDR3 has 18 residues. The V gene end was trimmed by 3 bases and the J gene end by 3 bases; junction bases not matched to a gene: 14. The CDR3 region is CASSLRLAGEGRGYEQYF. CDR3 in DNA: TGTGCCAGCAGTTTGCGGCTAGCGGGAGAAGGGAGAGGCTACGAGCAGTACTTC.

This clone was counted only a few times. The genes are TRBV11-2 and TRBJ1-1; a weak D match, TRBD1 (5 bases). CDR3 length: 15 residues. CDR1 SGHAT and CDR2 FQNNGV come from the germline V gene. The germline V and J ends were trimmed by 1 base and 7 bases, with 16 bases remaining between them. For the CDR3, the DNA is TGTGCCAGCAGCTTAGCTGCTCGGACATTTGATGAAGCTTTCTTT. Amino acid sequence: CASSLAARTFDEAFF.

A single count supports this clone. The genes are TRBV6-2 or TRBV6-3 and TRBJ2-2; TRBD2 aligns across 15 bases. Losses at the gene ends were 4 bases for V and 0 bases for J; bases not matched to a gene: 6. CDR1 is MNHEY, CDR2 SVGEGT, per germline. The CDR3 totals 19 residues. The chain's CDR3 is CASSFRTSGRASNTGELFF. CDR3 DNA sequence: TGTGCCAGCAGTTTCCGGACTAGCGGGAGGGCCTCGAACACCGGGGAGCTGTTTTTT.

The chain joins TRBV12-3 or TRBV12-4 to TRBJ2-1, with 11 bases matching TRBD2. Unmatched junction bases numbered 6, after V lost 7 bases and J lost 10 bases. The CDR3 consists of 13 residues. CDR3 nucleotides: TGTGCCAGCAATAGCGGGGGGGGGATGGAGCAGTTCTTC. It translates to CASNSGGGMEQFF.

This chain links TRBV9 with TRBJ2-1, with D possibly being TRBD1 (5 bases). CDR3 size: 14 residues. The V end lost 0 bases, the J end lost 3 bases, and 7 bases lay between the germline ends. The V gene's germline CDR1 is SGDLS and CDR2 YYNGEE. CDR3 residues: CASSVDDSYNEQFF. The CDR3, as DNA: TGTGCCAGCAGCGTAGATGACAGCTACAATGAGCAGTTCTTC.

This chain joins TRBV7-9 and TRBJ1-1; 7 bases agree with TRBD1. V shed 8 bases and J 3 bases; nucleotides not matched to a gene: 9. This CDR3 has 14 amino acids. Germline V gene sequence: CDR1 SEHNR, CDR2 FQNEAQ (reference sequence). The CDR3 spells CASGLTGTDTEAFF. The CDR3 DNA sequence: TGTGCCAGCGGACTGACAGGGACGGACACTGAAGCTTTCTTT.

This chain links TRBV7-9 with TRBJ1-1; TRBD1 matches 7 bases. Trimming took 2 bases from V and 5 from J; bases not matched to a gene: 14. Per germline, CDR1 SEHNR and CDR2 FQNEAQ (reference sequence). The CDR3 spans 17 residues. For the CDR3, the DNA is TGTGCCAGCAGCTTATCAACCCCCACAGGGGTCGGGACTGAAGCTTTCTTT. Translation: CASSLSTPTGVGTEAFF.

This clone was recorded a few times. The chain combines TRBV27 with TRBJ1-4; D may be TRBD1 (5 bases). Germline CDR1 reads MNHEY; CDR2 reads SMNVEV (reference sequence). The V end was cut by 2 bases, the J end by 7 bases, with 8 bases between. The CDR3 runs to 13 residues. CDR3 protein: CASSLRGSEKLFF. The DNA for the CDR3 is TGTGCCAGCAGTTTAAGGGGAAGTGAAAAACTGTTTTTT.

Points on this clone: The sample has other DNA sequences that encode this CDR3 too. The chain couples TRBV28 to TRBJ2-1, with D maybe TRBD2 (6 bases). This CDR3 is built from 16 residues. V lost 5 bases, J lost 0 bases, and 14 bases lay in between. Germline lookup yields CDR1 MDHEN and CDR2 SYDVKM. The CDR3 region has the DNA TGTGCCAGCAGTCCCAGTAGCGGAAGCTCCTACAATGAGCAGTTCTTC. As protein: CASSPSSGSSYNEQFF.

J is TRBJ1-4 and V is TRBV4-2; 8 bases agree with TRBD1. J was trimmed by 8 bases and V by 8 bases; bases with no gene match: 13. The CDR3 totals 15 residues. Germline V CDR1 and CDR2: LGHNA, YNFKEQ. CDR3 sequence reads: CASAEVETGAEKLFF. The CDR3 region has the DNA TGTGCCAGCGCCGAGGTCGAGACAGGGGCGGAAAAACTGTTTTTT.

As concerns this clone: At the DNA level, this CDR3 is encoded by other sequences in the same sample as well. The rearrangement links TRBV20-1 to TRBJ2-7; no reliable D call. The germline V gene has CDR1 DFQATT and CDR2 SNEGSKA (reference sequence). This CDR3 contains 11 residues. Trimming took off 2 bases at V and 2 bases at J, with 4 bases between the two ends. The DNA of the CDR3 is TGCAGTGCTAGACAGGCCTACGAGCAGTACTTC. This codes for CSARQAYEQYF.

This clone appeared a few times. The chain joins TRBV7-2 to TRBJ1-3; D unresolved. This CDR3 comprises 14 residues. The V end lost 9 bases, the J end lost 0 bases, and 12 bases lay between the germline ends. Germline V gene sequence: CDR1 SGHTA, CDR2 FQGNSA. CDR3 protein: CASLSGNSGNTIYF. The CDR3 coding sequence is TGTGCCAGTCTGTCGGGGAACTCTGGAAACACCATATATTTT.

A word on this clone: The junction departs from germline at one end; a sequencing error may be responsible. V usage is TRBV6-5 and J usage is TRBJ2-7; TRBD2 matches 9 bases. Germline-derived CDR1 and CDR2 are MNHEY and SVGAGI. The CDR3 sequence is 16 residues long. This CDR3 reads CASSYRVAGVQYGQYF. CDR3 DNA: TGTGCCAGCAGTTACCGAGTAGCGGGGGTCCAGTACGGGCAGTACTTC.

As to this clone: At one end the junction does not follow the germline gene, possibly because of a read error. The chain is built from TRBV11-3 and TRBJ2-3; 10 bases agree with TRBD2. CDR1 is SGHNT and CDR2 is YENEEA in the germline V gene. The CDR3 contains 15 residues. DNA for the CDR3: TGTGCCAGCAGTTTAGCGGGAGGTCCGGTAGATACGCAGTATTTT. As protein: CASSLAGGPVDTQYF.

The chain employs TRBV5-6 and TRBJ2-7; 9 bases are a match to TRBD1. This CDR3 has 17 residues. Per the germline V gene, CDR1 is SGHDT and CDR2 is YYEEEE. With 4 bases clipped from V and 6 bases from J, the junction kept 17 bases outside the gene matches. The CDR3 is CASSHISQRQGVGEQYF. In DNA form, the CDR3 reads TGTGCCAGCAGCCATATTTCACAGAGACAGGGGGTTGGCGAGCAGTACTTC.

The chain uses TRBV11-2 and TRBJ2-7; TRBD1 aligns across 9 bases. Germline V lookup: CDR1 SGHAT, CDR2 FQNNGV. With 5 bases clipped from V and 6 bases from J, the junction kept 5 bases outside the gene matches. CDR3 length: 13 amino acids. The CDR3 DNA is TGTGCCAGCAGCCAGTCGACAGGGGGCGAGCAGTACTTC. Amino acid sequence: CASSQSTGGEQYF.

This clone was seen only once. The chain combines TRBV5-6 with TRBJ2-5; TRBD2 is a possible D gene (6 bases). CDR3 length equals 15 residues. Germline CDR1 and CDR2: SGHDT and YYEEEE. Trimming stripped 1 base from V and 4 bases from J, with 14 bases between. The CDR3 region has the DNA TGTGCCAGCAGCTTGCCGGGACTTTACGGAGAGACCCAGTACTTC. Protein sequence: CASSLPGLYGETQYF.